These 27 T cell receptor beta chains originate from one sample sequenced in a study of blood T cell repertoires in COVID-19. Profiled with immunoSEQ multiplex PCR; TCRdb holds only in-frame clones, not every one. The profile shows over 100,000 clones, roughly 78% of them singletons. Sequencing was done on a sample of peripheral blood. The receptors derive from a man aged 55 to 70 with active or convalescent COVID-19.

The gene calls are TRBV27 and TRBJ2-3; 7 nucleotides match TRBD2. Germline lookup yields CDR1 MNHEY and CDR2 SMNVEV (reference sequence). V lost 6 bases, J lost 7 bases, and 7 bases stayed unmatched. This CDR3 is 13 amino acids long. The CDR3 reads CASRGGRSHTQYF. CDR3 DNA: TGTGCCAGCAGAGGCGGGAGAAGTCATACGCAGTATTTT.

V is TRBV19 and J is TRBJ2-3; tentative D call: TRBD2 (6 bases). This CDR3 contains 14 residues. Between the trimmed V and J ends, which lost 3 bases and 8 bases, there was a span of 15 bases. Germline CDR1 is LNHDA and CDR2 is SQIVND (reference sequence). The CDR3 nucleotides are TGTGCCAGTAGTATGGGGGACTCCCGAGGTACGCAGTATTTT. It specifies CASSMGDSRGTQYF.

This sequence joins TRBV18 and TRBJ1-5; D might be TRBD1 (6 bases). Deletions cut 5 bases from V and 5 bases from J, with 10 bases between. CDR1 and CDR2 (germline): KGHSH, LQKENI. This CDR3 is built from 13 residues. This CDR3 reads CASSTDRYQPQHF. The CDR3 DNA reads as TGTGCCAGCTCAACCGACAGGTATCAGCCCCAGCATTTT.

This rearrangement joins TRBV2 to TRBJ2-2; D may be TRBD2 (6 bases). V was shortened by 8 bases and J by 0 bases, with 16 bases between the two germline ends. CDR3 length: 16 amino acids. Germline assignment: CDR1 SNHLY and CDR2 FYNNEI. The CDR3 nucleotides are TGTGCCAGCCAGGTGGAGCGGGCCCCGAACACCGGGGAGCTGTTTTTT. This sequence encodes CASQVERAPNTGELFF.

This chain connects TRBV6-2 or TRBV6-3 to TRBJ2-1, with D maybe TRBD2 (5 bases). The CDR3 is 12 amino acids. Germline V gene data show CDR1 as MNHEY and CDR2 as SVGEGT. V lost 2 bases and J 9 bases, leaving 8 bases between the germline ends. The CDR3: CASSYVRGEQFF. The CDR3 DNA follows: TGTGCCAGCAGTTACGTTCGGGGTGAGCAGTTCTTC.

The J gene is TRBJ1-1, the V gene TRBV18; a possible D gene is TRBD1 (5 bases). Germline V gene sequence: CDR1 KGHSH, CDR2 LQKENI. Between the trimmed V and J ends, which lost 2 bases and 6 bases, there was a span of 13 bases. The CDR3 sequence is 14 residues long. The DNA for the CDR3 is TGTGCCAGCTCACCATTGAAAGGGGCGGCTGAAGCTTTCTTT. Encoded protein: CASSPLKGAAEAFF. Supplemented by reference TRBV18 and TRBJ1-1, the full variable domain reads NAGVMQNPRHLVRRRGQEARLRCSPMKGHSHVYWYRQLPEEGLKFMVYLQKENIIDESGMPKERFSAEFPKEGPSILRIQQVVRGDSAAYFCASSPLKGAAEAFFGQGTRLTVV.

The CDR3 reads CASSFQGSLNTEAFF. CDR3 bases: TGTGCCAGCAGCTTCCAGGGTAGCTTGAACACTGAAGCTTTCTTT. The chain carries TRBV7-8 and TRBJ1-1, with D possibly TRBD1 on 5 matching bases. The CDR3 has 15 amino acids. Trimming took 3 bases from V and 0 from J, leaving 11 bases between them. Per the germline V gene, CDR1 is SGHVS and CDR2 is FQNEAQ.

This chain uses TRBV27 with TRBJ1-2, with D unresolved. The ends were cut back, 4 bases at V and 4 bases at J, with 25 bases in the middle. Germline CDR1 and CDR2: MNHEY and SMNVEV (reference sequence). The CDR3 consists of 18 residues. Here the CDR3 DNA reads TGTGCCAGCAGTTCAGCCCGGACGGGAAATCCCTTTAGCTATGGCTACACCTTC. Protein: CASSSARTGNPFSYGYTF.

The sample holds a few counts of this clone. The gene calls are TRBV4-1 and TRBJ2-7; 11 positions match TRBD2. This CDR3 is 17 amino acids long. Trimming at V came to 3 bases and at J to 4 bases, leaving 11 bases not matched to a gene. Germline CDR1 reads MGHRA; CDR2 reads YSYEKL. In nucleotides, the CDR3 is TGCGCCAGCAGCCAGATCCATTCTAGCGGGAGGTTGTACGAGCAGTACTTC. Translating gives CASSQIHSSGRLYEQYF.

The chain combines TRBV7-3 with TRBJ2-5; 12 positions match TRBD2. CDR1 and CDR2 from the germline V gene are SGHTA and FQGTGA. Trimming cost V 5 bases and J 4 bases; bases outside gene matches: 2. This CDR3 has 14 amino acids. The CDR3 reads CASSQGLAGETQYF. CDR3 in DNA: TGTGCCAGCAGCCAGGGACTAGCGGGAGAGACCCAGTACTTC.

The chain recombines TRBV6-5 with TRBJ2-1; 10 bases agree with TRBD2. J gave up 8 bases and V 4 bases, and 11 bases lay outside the gene matches. The CDR3 runs to 16 residues. Germline assignment: CDR1 MNHEY and CDR2 SVGAGI. The CDR3 bases are TGTGCCAGCAGTTCCCCTCGTACTAGCGGGAAGGATGAGCAGTTCTTC. Translated: CASSSPRTSGKDEQFF.

This clone was found a few times. The chain has TRBV24-1 and TRBJ2-7; no firm D call. The CDR3 runs 13 residues. Per germline, CDR1 KGHDR and CDR2 SFDVKD. Trimming pared 3 bases from V and 6 bases from J, leaving 11 bases between. DNA of the CDR3: TGTGCCACCAGTGATCCGACACGACCCGAGCAGTACTTC. This translates into CATSDPTRPEQYF.

This clone has more than one count but fewer than ten. This specimen includes other DNA sequences encoding the same CDR3. The gene calls are TRBV6-2 or TRBV6-3 and TRBJ1-5; the match to TRBD1 covers 9 bases. This CDR3 has 16 amino acids. Germline CDR1 is MNHEY and CDR2 is SVGEGT. The V and J ends lost 4 bases and 2 bases, in that order; junction bases with no gene match: 6. CDR3 in amino acids: CASSSGQGGGNQPQHF. CDR3 coding DNA: TGTGCCAGCAGTTCGGGACAGGGAGGGGGCAATCAGCCCCAGCATTTT.

V gene TRBV5-1 combines with J gene TRBJ1-4; the match to TRBD1 covers 9 bases. This CDR3 has 13 amino acids. Germline CDR1 is SGHRS and CDR2 is YFSETQ. Trimming removed 1 base from V and 12 bases from J; junction bases left unmatched: 4. In DNA, the CDR3 is TGCGCCAGCAGCTTGCCCGGACAGGGGCAACTGTTTTTT. It codes for CASSLPGQGQLFF. The whole variable domain, remainder taken from reference TRBV5-1 and TRBJ1-4, is KAGVTQTPRYLIKTRGQQVTLSCSPISGHRSVSWYQQTPGQGLQFLFEYFSETQRNKGNFPGRFSGRQFSNSRSEMNVSTLELGDSALYLCASSLPGQGQLFFGSGTQLSVL.

The chain has TRBV5-8 and TRBJ2-2; possibly TRBD1 for D (6 bases). The length of the CDR3 is 17 residues. The germline gives CDR1 SGHTS, CDR2 YDEGEE. V was clipped by 4 bases and J by 5 bases, with 21 bases between them. The CDR3 loop is CASSPRGTSGLTGELFF. The CDR3 coding sequence is TGTGCCAGCAGCCCCAGGGGAACCAGCGGCTTAACCGGGGAGCTGTTTTTT.

V usage is TRBV5-4 and J usage is TRBJ2-5, with 7 bases aligning to TRBD1. The CDR3 contains 13 residues. The V gene end was trimmed by 2 bases and the J gene end by 5 bases; junction bases not matched to a gene: 3. Germline V gene lookup returns CDR1 SGHNT and CDR2 YYREEE (reference sequence). The CDR3 spells CASSFIRGETQYF. In nucleotides, the CDR3 is TGTGCCAGCAGCTTTATCAGGGGGGAGACCCAGTACTTC.

This clone appeared once. The gene calls are TRBV9 and TRBJ2-1; 10 bases line up with TRBD2. This CDR3 is 14 amino acids long. The ends lost 4 bases at V and 12 bases at J; junction bases unmatched: 10. Germline V lookup: CDR1 SGDLS, CDR2 YYNGEE. The CDR3 region is CASSPASGRNRQFF. CDR3 DNA sequence: TGTGCCAGCAGCCCAGCTAGCGGGAGAAATCGGCAGTTCTTC. Drawing the rest from reference TRBV9 and TRBJ2-1, the complete variable domain is DSGVTQTPKHLITATGQRVTLRCSPRSGDLSVYWYQQSLDQGLQFLIQYYNGEERAKGNILERFSAQQFPDLHSELNLSSLELGDSALYFCASSPASGRNRQFFGPGTRLTVL.

The chain recombines TRBV7-2 with TRBJ1-5, with D perhaps matching TRBD1 (5 bases). This CDR3 spans 15 amino acids. Germline CDR1 SGHTA, CDR2 FQGNSA. V was clipped by 5 bases and J by 7 bases, with 18 bases between them. This chain's CDR3 is CASSQNPGMHQPQHF. CDR3 bases: TGTGCCAGCAGCCAAAATCCAGGGATGCACCAGCCCCAGCATTTT.

The chain combines TRBV30 with TRBJ2-2; D is undetermined. CDR1 is GTSNPN and CDR2 is SVGIG in the germline V gene (reference sequence). This CDR3 is built from 15 residues. The V and J ends lost 4 bases and 0 bases respectively, with 12 bases between them. The CDR3 nucleotides are TGTGCCTGGAAACGGGTAAAAGCGAACACCGGGGAGCTGTTTTTT. Its translation is CAWKRVKANTGELFF.

This clone came up a few times. The chain recombines TRBV5-6 with TRBJ1-5, with D possibly being TRBD1 (6 bases). Germline V gene lookup returns CDR1 SGHDT and CDR2 YYEEEE. CDR3 length: 16 amino acids. The germline V and J ends were trimmed by 1 base and 2 bases, with 13 bases remaining between them. CDR3 amino acids: CASSLWRGPGNQPQHF. DNA of the CDR3: TGTGCCAGCAGCTTGTGGCGGGGGCCGGGCAATCAGCCCCAGCATTTT. The full variable domain, with the rest looked up from reference TRBV5-6 and TRBJ1-5, is DAGVTQSPTHLIKTRGQQVTLRCSPKSGHDTVSWYQQALGQGPQFIFQYYEEEERQRGNFPDRFSGHQFPNYSSELNVNALLLGDSALYLCASSLWRGPGNQPQHFGDGTRLSIL.

The V gene is TRBV18, the J gene TRBJ2-2, with D maybe TRBD2 (5 bases). Trimming left V 3 bases short and J 5 bases short, with 16 bases between. CDR1 KGHSH and CDR2 LQKENI come from the germline V gene. This CDR3 region has 16 residues. CDR3 nucleotide sequence: TGTGCCAGCTCACCCCTCGGGCCCCGAGGGACCGGGGAGCTGTTTTTT. This sequence encodes CASSPLGPRGTGELFF.

This chain links TRBV4-3 with TRBJ2-3; 14 nucleotides match TRBD2. The CDR3 runs to 18 residues. After removal of 4 bases from V and 2 bases from J, the junction contained 8 bases not matched to a gene. Germline loops: CDR1 LGHNA, CDR2 YSLEER. Written as DNA, the CDR3 is TGCGCCAGCAGCCCTGGGACTAGCGGGAGAGCTTCCACAGATACGCAGTATTTT. It is translated as CASSPGTSGRASTDTQYF.

The V and J genes are TRBV7-3 and TRBJ2-1; D remains ambiguous. The germline CDR1 and CDR2 sequences are SGHTA and FQGTGA. V lost 6 bases, J lost 8 bases, and 11 bases lay in between. The CDR3 runs 12 residues. CDR3: CASSSSAHEQFF. The CDR3 nucleotides read TGTGCCAGCAGTTCTAGTGCCCATGAGCAGTTCTTC.

The chain employs TRBV6-4 and TRBJ1-5; the D is unclear. Germline CDR1 MRHNA, CDR2 SNTAGT. CDR3 length: 12 amino acids. The V end was cut by 6 bases, the J end by 5 bases, with 8 bases between. Written as DNA, the CDR3 is TGTGCCAGCAGGATACGGGATCAGCCCCAGCATTTT. Translated: CASRIRDQPQHF.

V is TRBV9 and J is TRBJ2-1, with 7 bases fitting TRBD2. Germline values: CDR1 SGDLS, CDR2 YYNGEE. The CDR3 runs 16 residues. The V gene end was trimmed by 3 bases and the J gene end by 0 bases; junction bases not matched to a gene: 6. The CDR3 sequence: CASSALAAYSYNEQFF. The CDR3 DNA sequence: TGTGCCAGCAGCGCCCTAGCGGCATACTCCTACAATGAGCAGTTCTTC.

In this sample, this clone turned up a few times. The gene calls are TRBV6-6 and TRBJ2-6, with D perhaps matching TRBD1 (6 bases). The length of the CDR3 is 21 residues. V was pared by 6 bases and J by 0 bases, with 27 bases between. Per the germline V gene, CDR1 is MNHNY and CDR2 is SVGAGI (reference sequence). The CDR3 spells CASSPDRITPWVASGANVLTF. CDR3 DNA sequence: TGTGCCAGCAGCCCAGACAGGATAACCCCCTGGGTGGCCTCTGGGGCCAACGTCCTGACTTTC.

The V and J genes are TRBV6-2 or TRBV6-3 and TRBJ2-7; the match to TRBD1 covers 8 bases. V lost 0 bases and J lost 5; bases outside the gene matches: 6. The CDR3 extends over 15 amino acids. The germline V gene encodes CDR1 MNHEY and CDR2 SVGEGT. The CDR3 coding sequence is TGTGCCAGCAGTTACTCGAGGACAGGGACCGACGAGCAGTACTTC. Its protein product is CASSYSRTGTDEQYF.